Sequencing of this T cell receptor (beta chain) was carried out in a study of T cell changes during pregnancy in multiple sclerosis. Assay used: immunoSEQ multiplex PCR; TCRdb lists only in-frame clones, some missing. The data show under 110,000 clones, with roughly 90% seen just once and roughly 1.7% held by the top ten. The ends lost 8 bases at V and 0 bases at J; junction bases unmatched: 8. The germline V gene has CDR1 SQVTM and CDR2 ANQGSEA. The CDR3 loop spans 14 amino acids. The source material was peripheral blood, sampled after pregnancy. This sequence was found in a female donor with multiple sclerosis, enrolled in a pregnancy study. V and J are TRBV29-1 and TRBJ2-3; the match to TRBD2 covers 7 bases. CDR3 DNA: TGCAGCATTCAGGCTAGCGGTAGCACAGATACGCAGTATTTT. It yields the protein CSIQASGSTDTQYF.